A single sample gave rise to the 7 T cell receptor beta chains below, sequenced in a study of blood T cell repertoires in COVID-19 (dated by TCRdb to about 2020). The library relied on the immunoSEQ multiplex PCR assay. The table was pulled from immuneACCESS by TCRdb, which kept in-frame rearrangements only. Such tables lose some clones; where checked, under half of the loss comes from unresolved V genes, and the rest has no known cause. The sample table shows about 86,000 clones, and 70% to 85% are seen once. The ten largest make up roughly 10% of the sample. The specimen was peripheral blood. These receptors were collected from a man between 65 and 85 years old with acute or convalescent COVID-19.

V is TRBV2 and J is TRBJ2-5; D remains unclear. Germline V CDR1 and CDR2: SNHLY, FYNNEI. The CDR3 has 12 residues. V lost 4 bases, J lost 2 bases, and 5 bases lay in between. This CDR3 reads CASSAGQETQYF. CDR3 nucleotides: TGTGCCAGCAGTGCGGGTCAAGAGACCCAGTACTTC.

The V and J genes are TRBV6-1 and TRBJ1-1; D call uncertain. Per germline, CDR1 MNHNS and CDR2 SASEGT. This CDR3 contains 13 residues. Trimming took off 2 bases at V and 1 base at J, with 5 bases between the two ends. The CDR3 bases are TGTGCCAGCAGTGAACAGGAGAACACTGAAGCTTTCTTT. It translates to CASSEQENTEAFF.

The CDR3 spells CASTPRGQGNQPQHF. The CDR3 DNA is TGTGCCAGCACCCCCCGCGGACAGGGTAATCAGCCCCAGCATTTT. V gene TRBV28 combines with J gene TRBJ1-5; 8 bases agree with TRBD1. Per germline, CDR1 MDHEN and CDR2 SYDVKM. The CDR3 extends over 15 amino acids. V lost 7 bases to trimming and J lost 4 bases; unmatched junction nucleotides: 9.

Note on this clone: Its ends do not fully match the called genes, so a read error is possible. J is TRBJ2-7 and V is TRBV28, with 7 bases aligning to TRBD2. Looked up from germline, CDR1 is MDHEN and CDR2 is SYDVKM. This CDR3 has 16 amino acids. This chain's CDR3 is CASSSGTTEVVYERGF. The CDR3 DNA sequence: TGTGCCAGCAGTTCCGGGACCACAGAGGTGGTTTACGAGCGGGGCTTC.

V gene TRBV25-1 combines with J gene TRBJ2-5; 7 bases are a match to TRBD1. V was pared by 2 bases and J by 4 bases, with 10 bases of the junction left unmatched. Germline V gene data show CDR1 as MGHDK and CDR2 as SYGVNS. The CDR3 runs 16 residues. The CDR3 loop reads CASSEPRQGRLETQYF. CDR3 coding DNA: TGTGCCAGCAGTGAACCCCGACAGGGAAGGTTAGAGACCCAGTACTTC.

The chain has TRBV10-3 and TRBJ2-5; 9 positions agree with TRBD2. The CDR3 sequence is 16 residues long. J gave up 1 base and V 0 bases, and 3 bases lay outside the gene matches. Germline values: CDR1 ENHRY, CDR2 SYGVKD. DNA for the CDR3: TGTGCCATCAGTGAGTCGGCTAGCGGGGTCCAAGAGACCCAGTACTTC. Translated, it gives CAISESASGVQETQYF.

The chain couples TRBV5-1 to TRBJ2-3; D gene ambiguous. Germline CDR1 SGHRS, CDR2 YFSETQ. The V end was cut by 2 bases, the J end by 4 bases, with 8 bases between. The CDR3 has 13 amino acids. The chain's CDR3 is CASSLSSPDTQYF. The CDR3 nucleotides read TGCGCCAGCAGCTTAAGTAGCCCAGATACGCAGTATTTT.